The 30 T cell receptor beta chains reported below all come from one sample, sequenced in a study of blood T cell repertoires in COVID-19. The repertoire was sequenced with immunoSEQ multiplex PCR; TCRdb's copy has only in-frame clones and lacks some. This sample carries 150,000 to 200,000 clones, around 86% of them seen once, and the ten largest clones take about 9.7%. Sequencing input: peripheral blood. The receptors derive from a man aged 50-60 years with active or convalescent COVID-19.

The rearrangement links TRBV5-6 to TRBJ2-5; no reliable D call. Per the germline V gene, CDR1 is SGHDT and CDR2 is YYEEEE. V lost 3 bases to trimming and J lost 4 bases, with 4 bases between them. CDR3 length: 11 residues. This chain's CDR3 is CASSSLETQYF. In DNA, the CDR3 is TGTGCCAGCAGCTCGTTAGAGACCCAGTACTTC.

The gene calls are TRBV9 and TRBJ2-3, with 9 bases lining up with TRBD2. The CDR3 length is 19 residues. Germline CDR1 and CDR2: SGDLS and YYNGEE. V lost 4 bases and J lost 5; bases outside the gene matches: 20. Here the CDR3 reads CASSLLDPGLALGGDTQYF. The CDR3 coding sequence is TGTGCCAGCAGCCTACTTGACCCGGGACTAGCCCTCGGAGGAGATACGCAGTATTTT.

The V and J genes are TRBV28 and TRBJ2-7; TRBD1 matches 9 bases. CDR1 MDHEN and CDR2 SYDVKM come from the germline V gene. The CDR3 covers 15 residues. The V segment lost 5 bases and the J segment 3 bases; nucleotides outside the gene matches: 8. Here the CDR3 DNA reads TGTGCCAGCAGTCAAACCGGGACAGGGTACTACGAGCAGTACTTC. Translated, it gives CASSQTGTGYYEQYF.

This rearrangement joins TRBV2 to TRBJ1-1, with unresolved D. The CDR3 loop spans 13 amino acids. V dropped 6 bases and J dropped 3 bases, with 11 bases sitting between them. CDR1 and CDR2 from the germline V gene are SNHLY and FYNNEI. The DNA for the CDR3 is TGTGCCAGCAGGCTCGGGGTATACACTGAAGCTTTCTTT. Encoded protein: CASRLGVYTEAFF. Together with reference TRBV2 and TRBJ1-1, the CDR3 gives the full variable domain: EPEVTQTPSHQVTQMGQEVILRCVPISNHLYFYWYRQILGQKVEFLVSFYNNEISEKSEIFDDQFSVERPDGSNFTLKIRSTKLEDSAMYFCASRLGVYTEAFFGQGTRLTVV.

The CDR3 DNA reads as TGTGCCAGCAGCTCAAGGACAGGCCGAGGGGAGACCCAGTACTTC. The encoded protein is CASSSRTGRGETQYF. The rearrangement joins TRBV7-9 to TRBJ2-5; 7 bases align to TRBD1. This CDR3 has 15 residues. The ends lost 4 bases at V and 5 bases at J; junction bases unmatched: 10. Germline V gene lookup returns CDR1 SEHNR and CDR2 FQNEAQ (reference sequence).

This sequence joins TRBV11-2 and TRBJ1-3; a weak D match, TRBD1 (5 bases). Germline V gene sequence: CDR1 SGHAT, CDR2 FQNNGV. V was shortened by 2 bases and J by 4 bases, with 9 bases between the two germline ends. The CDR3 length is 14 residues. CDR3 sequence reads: CASSLQGRGNTIYF. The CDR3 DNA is TGTGCCAGCAGCTTACAGGGTAGAGGAAACACCATATATTTT.

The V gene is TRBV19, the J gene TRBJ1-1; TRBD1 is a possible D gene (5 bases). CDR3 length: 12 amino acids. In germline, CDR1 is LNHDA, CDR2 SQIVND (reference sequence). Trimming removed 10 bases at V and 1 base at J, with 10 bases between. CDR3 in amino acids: CATLDRNTEAFF. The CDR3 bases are TGTGCCACACTTGACAGGAACACTGAAGCTTTCTTT.

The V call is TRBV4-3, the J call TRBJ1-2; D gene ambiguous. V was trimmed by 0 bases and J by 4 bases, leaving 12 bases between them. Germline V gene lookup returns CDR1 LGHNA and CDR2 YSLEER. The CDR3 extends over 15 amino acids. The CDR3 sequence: CASSQELTRGYGYTF. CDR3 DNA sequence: TGCGCCAGCAGCCAAGAATTGACACGGGGCTATGGCTACACCTTC.

CDR3 DNA sequence: TGTGCCAGCAGCTTGGAGGCCAGGGCCACCTACGAGCAGTACTTC. Protein product: CASSLEARATYEQYF. The chain uses TRBV5-5 and TRBJ2-7; the D gene is possibly TRBD1 (5 bases). There are 15 residues in the CDR3. Trimming removed 0 bases from V and 2 bases from J, with 12 bases in between. Per the germline V gene, CDR1 is SGHKS and CDR2 is YYEKEE (reference sequence).

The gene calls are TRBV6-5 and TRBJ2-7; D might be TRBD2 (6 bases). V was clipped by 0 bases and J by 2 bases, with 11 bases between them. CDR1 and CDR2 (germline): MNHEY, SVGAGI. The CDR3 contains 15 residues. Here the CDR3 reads CASSYSVTGAYEQYF. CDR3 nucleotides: TGTGCCAGCAGTTACTCAGTGACGGGGGCCTACGAGCAGTACTTC.

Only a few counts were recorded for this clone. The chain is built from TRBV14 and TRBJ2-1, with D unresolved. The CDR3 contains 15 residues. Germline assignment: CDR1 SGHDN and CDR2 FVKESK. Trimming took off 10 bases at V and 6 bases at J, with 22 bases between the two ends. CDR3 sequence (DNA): TGTGCCAAATGTTCCGAAACAGTTTTCCCCAATGAGCAGTTCTTC. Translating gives CAKCSETVFPNEQFF.

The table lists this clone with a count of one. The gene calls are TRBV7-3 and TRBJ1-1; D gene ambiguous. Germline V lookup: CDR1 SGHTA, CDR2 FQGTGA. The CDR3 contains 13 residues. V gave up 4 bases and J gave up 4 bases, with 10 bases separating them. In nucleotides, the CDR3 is TGTGCCAGCAGCTCAGGACTTCTCACTGAAGCTTTCTTT. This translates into CASSSGLLTEAFF.

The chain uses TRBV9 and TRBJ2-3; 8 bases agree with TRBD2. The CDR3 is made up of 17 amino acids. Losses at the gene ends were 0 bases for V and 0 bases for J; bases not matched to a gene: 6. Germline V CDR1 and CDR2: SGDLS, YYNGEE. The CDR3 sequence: CASSVAGGPSSTDTQYF. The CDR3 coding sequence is TGTGCCAGCAGCGTAGCGGGAGGGCCTTCGAGCACAGATACGCAGTATTTT. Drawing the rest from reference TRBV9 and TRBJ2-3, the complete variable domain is DSGVTQTPKHLITATGQRVTLRCSPRSGDLSVYWYQQSLDQGLQFLIQYYNGEERAKGNILERFSAQQFPDLHSELNLSSLELGDSALYFCASSVAGGPSSTDTQYFGPGTRLTVL.

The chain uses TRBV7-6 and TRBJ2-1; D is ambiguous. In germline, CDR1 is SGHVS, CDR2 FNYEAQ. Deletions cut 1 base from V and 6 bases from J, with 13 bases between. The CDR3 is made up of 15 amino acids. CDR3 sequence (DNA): TGTGCCAGCAGCTTAGAACCCTTGACACCCAATGAGCAGTTCTTC. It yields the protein CASSLEPLTPNEQFF.

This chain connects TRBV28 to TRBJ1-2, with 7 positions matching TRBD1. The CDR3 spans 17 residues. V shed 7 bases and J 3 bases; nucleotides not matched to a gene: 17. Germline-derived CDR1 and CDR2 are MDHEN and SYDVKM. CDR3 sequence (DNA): TGTGCCAGCACCACGGCCACAGGGGCCGACCGACACTATGGCTACACCTTC. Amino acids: CASTTATGADRHYGYTF.

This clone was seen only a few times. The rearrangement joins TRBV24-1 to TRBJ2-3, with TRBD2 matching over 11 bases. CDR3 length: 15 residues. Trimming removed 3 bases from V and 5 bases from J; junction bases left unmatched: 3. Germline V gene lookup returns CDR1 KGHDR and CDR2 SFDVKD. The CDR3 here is CATSDPLAGEDTQYF. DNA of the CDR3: TGTGCCACCAGTGATCCACTAGCGGGGGAAGATACGCAGTATTTT.

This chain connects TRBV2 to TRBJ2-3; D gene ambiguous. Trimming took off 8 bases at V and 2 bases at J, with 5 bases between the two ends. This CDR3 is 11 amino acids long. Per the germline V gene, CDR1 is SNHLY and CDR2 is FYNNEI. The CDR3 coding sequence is TGTGCCAGCGAGAACACAGATACGCAGTATTTT. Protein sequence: CASENTDTQYF.

The CDR3 spells CASSWAHRGGHEQYF. The CDR3 coding sequence is TGTGCCAGCAGCTGGGCCCATCGGGGGGGGCACGAGCAGTACTTC. The chain has TRBV5-4 and TRBJ2-7; 8 nucleotides align to TRBD2. The CDR3 has 15 residues. Germline CDR1 is SGHNT and CDR2 is YYREEE (reference sequence). V trimming: 3 bases; J trimming: 5 bases; junction bases outside the gene matches: 10.

As DNA, the CDR3 is TGTGCCAGCAGCCTCGACGGGATTGACACCATATATTTT. It specifies CASSLDGIDTIYF. The rearrangement joins TRBV11-3 to TRBJ1-3, with D uncertain. Trimming took off 5 bases at V and 8 bases at J, with 13 bases between the two ends. CDR1 SGHNT and CDR2 YENEEA come from the germline V gene. The CDR3 covers 13 residues.

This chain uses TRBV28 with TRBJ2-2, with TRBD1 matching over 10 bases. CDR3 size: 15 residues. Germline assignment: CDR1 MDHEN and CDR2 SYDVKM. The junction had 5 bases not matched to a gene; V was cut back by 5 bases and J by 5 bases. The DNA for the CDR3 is TGTGCCAGCAGTGGGGACAGGGGTTCGACCGGGGAGCTGTTTTTT. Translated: CASSGDRGSTGELFF.

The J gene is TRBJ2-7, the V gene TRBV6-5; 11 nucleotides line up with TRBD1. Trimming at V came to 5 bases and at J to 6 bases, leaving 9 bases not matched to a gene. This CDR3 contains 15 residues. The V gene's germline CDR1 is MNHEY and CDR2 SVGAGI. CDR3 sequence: CASSQGGQGVPEQYF. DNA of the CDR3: TGTGCCAGCAGTCAGGGGGGACAGGGGGTCCCCGAGCAGTACTTC.

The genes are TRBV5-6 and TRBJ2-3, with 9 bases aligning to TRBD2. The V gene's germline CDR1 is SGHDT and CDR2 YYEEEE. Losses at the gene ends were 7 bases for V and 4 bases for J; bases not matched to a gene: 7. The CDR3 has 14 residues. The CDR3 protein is CASLRAGGADTQYF. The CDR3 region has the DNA TGTGCCAGCCTAAGGGCGGGAGGGGCAGATACGCAGTATTTT.

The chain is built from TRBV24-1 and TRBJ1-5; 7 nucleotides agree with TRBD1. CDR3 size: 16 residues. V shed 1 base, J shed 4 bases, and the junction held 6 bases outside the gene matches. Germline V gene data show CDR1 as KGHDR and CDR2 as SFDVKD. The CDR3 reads CATSDFATGRNQPQHF. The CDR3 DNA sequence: TGTGCCACCAGTGATTTTGCGACAGGGAGAAATCAGCCCCAGCATTTT.

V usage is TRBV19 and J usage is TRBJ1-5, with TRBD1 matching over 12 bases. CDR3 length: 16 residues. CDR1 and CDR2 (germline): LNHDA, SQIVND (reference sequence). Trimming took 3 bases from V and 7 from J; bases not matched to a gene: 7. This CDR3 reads CASSIPGQGAWQPQHF. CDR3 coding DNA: TGTGCCAGTAGTATTCCGGGACAGGGGGCATGGCAGCCCCAGCATTTT.

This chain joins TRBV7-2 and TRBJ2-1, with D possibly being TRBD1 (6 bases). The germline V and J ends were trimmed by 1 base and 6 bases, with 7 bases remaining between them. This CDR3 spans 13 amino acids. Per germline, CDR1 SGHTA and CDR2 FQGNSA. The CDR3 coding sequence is TGTGCCAGCAGCTTAGACAGGGTCAATGAGCAGTTCTTC. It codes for CASSLDRVNEQFF.

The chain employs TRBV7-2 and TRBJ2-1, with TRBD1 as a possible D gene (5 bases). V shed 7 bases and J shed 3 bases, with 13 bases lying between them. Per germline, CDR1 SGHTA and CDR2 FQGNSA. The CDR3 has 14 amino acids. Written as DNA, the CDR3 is TGTGCCAGCACCCTAGGACACTACTACAATGAGCAGTTCTTC. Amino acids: CASTLGHYYNEQFF.

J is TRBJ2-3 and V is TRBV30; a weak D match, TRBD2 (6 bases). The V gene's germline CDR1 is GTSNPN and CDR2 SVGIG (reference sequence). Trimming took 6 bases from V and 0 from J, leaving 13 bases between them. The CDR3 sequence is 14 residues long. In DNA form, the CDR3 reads TGTGCCTGCCCCAGTGGGGGGAGCACAGATACGCAGTATTTT. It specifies CACPSGGSTDTQYF.

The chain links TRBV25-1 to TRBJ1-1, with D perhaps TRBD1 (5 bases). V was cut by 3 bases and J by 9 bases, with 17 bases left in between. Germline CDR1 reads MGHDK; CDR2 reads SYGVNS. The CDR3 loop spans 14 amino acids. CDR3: CASSDHQGGDKAFF. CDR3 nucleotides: TGTGCCAGCAGTGATCACCAGGGTGGGGATAAAGCTTTCTTT.

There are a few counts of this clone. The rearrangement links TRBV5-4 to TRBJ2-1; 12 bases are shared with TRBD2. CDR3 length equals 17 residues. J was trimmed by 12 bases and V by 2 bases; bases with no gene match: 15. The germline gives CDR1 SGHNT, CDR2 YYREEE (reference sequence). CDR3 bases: TGTGCCAGCAGCTTTTGGGCTAGCGGGGGGGGAAGGCTAGGGCAGTTCTTC. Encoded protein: CASSFWASGGGRLGQFF.

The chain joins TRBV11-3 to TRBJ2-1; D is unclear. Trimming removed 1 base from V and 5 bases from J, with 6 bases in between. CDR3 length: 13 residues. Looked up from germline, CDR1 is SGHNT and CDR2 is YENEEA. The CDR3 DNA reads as TGTGCCAGCAGCTTAGCTTCGGACAATGAGCAGTTCTTC. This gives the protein CASSLASDNEQFF.